This T cell receptor (beta chain) is drawn from a study of cytomegalovirus exposure and HLA in healthy donors. Study-level information: Some 85 million unique TCRs from HLA-typed donors were held in an early data release. Findings and limits, study-wide: Productive rates of about 87% or about 30% were seen for most TCR beta V segments in an earlier analysis. Further analysis was carried out later, and it showed several of the most significant clusters appearing linked to common viral pathogens.

In the case of this clone: Its antigen is unknown.

With 60 Vbeta and 13 Jbeta primers, the PCR was carried out. The protocol was immunoSEQ multiplex PCR, while the TCRdb copy is restricted to in-frame clones and leaves out a portion. The repertoire has about 110,000 clones, around 86% of them found once; the top ten carry roughly 2.2%. Unrecorded immune exposure was likely among donors, who were nominally healthy when sampled. The ends were cut back, 2 bases at V and 2 bases at J, with 7 bases in the middle. Germline loops: CDR1 SGHRS, CDR2 YFSETQ. The CDR3 has 13 residues. The sequenced sample was PBMCs. The chain has TRBV5-1 and TRBJ1-2; D unclear. The TCR sequence derives from a woman under 40 in good health and CMV-seronegative. CDR3 DNA: TGCGCCAGCAGCTTAGAGTGGAACTATGGCTACACCTTC. The encoded protein is CASSLEWNYGYTF.